This TCR beta chain was profiled in a study of lymphopenia after photon versus proton radiotherapy. Whole-study results and caveats: Better survival with proton therapy was suggested as possible, not demonstrated. A bigger post-nadir fall in TCR diversity correlated inversely with survival time in deceased patients.

V gave up 2 bases and J gave up 5 bases; unmatched junction bases: 9. The CDR3 covers 16 residues. Per the germline V gene, CDR1 is SGHRS and CDR2 is YFSETQ. This clone was seen a handful of times. What it binds is unknown. Clones were sequenced by immunoSEQ multiplex PCR, and TCRdb holds only the in-frame ones, with some missing. The sample shows about 39,000 clones, around 90% of them seen only once. This sequence joins TRBV5-1 and TRBJ2-5, with 10 positions matching TRBD2. The specimen was peripheral blood, collected from a patient treated with photon-based radiotherapy. This receptor was obtained from a man aged 60-69 years with cholangiocarcinoma. The CDR3 nucleotides read TGCGCCAGCAGCTTAGGAAACCTAGCGGGAGCTGAGACCCAGTACTTC. Protein sequence: CASSLGNLAGAETQYF.